The rows below give T cell receptor beta chains drawn from one sample of a study of shared clonotypes between healthy human individuals. TCRdb's copy holds only in-frame clones and misses some; the assay was immunoSEQ multiplex PCR. The sample has more than 2 million clones, nearly 97% seen once; the top ten hold over 0.1%. The sequenced sample consisted of naive CD4+ T cells sorted from blood. The receptors originated from a man younger than 35 in good health. CDR3s include the opening cysteine and the closing phenylalanine or tryptophan. A D gene is named only where the DNA matches it firmly. Some rows have no size entry. The others give once, few or many, or a class for an expanded clone.

TRBV4-1	-	once	TRBJ1-2	TGCGCCAGCAGCCAACACACAGGAGTGGTAGGCTACACCTTC	CASSQHTGVVGYTF
TRBV7-9	-	-	TRBJ2-7	TGTGCCAGCAGCCCGCGAGGGACTCCCTACGAGCAGTACTTC	CASSPRGTPYEQYF
TRBV28	-	-	TRBJ2-7	TGTGCCAGCAGTGGGGGATCCTCGGCCTACGAGCAGTACTTC	CASSGGSSAYEQYF
TRBV18	TRBD1	-	TRBJ2-1	TGTGCCAGCTCACTAGGGACAGGGGGATACAATGAGCAGTTCTTC	CASSLGTGGYNEQFF
TRBV19	-	-	TRBJ1-2	TGTGCCAGTAGTAGAGGTGGGACTCTCGTGGGCGGCTACACCTTC	CASSRGGTLVGGYTF
TRBV6-1	-	-	TRBJ1-4	TGTGCCAGCAGTGAAGTATTGGCGGGGAATGAAAAACTGTTTTTT	CASSEVLAGNEKLFF
TRBV18	TRBD2	-	TRBJ2-2	TGTGCCAGCTCTCCTAGCGGCGCGAACACCGGGGAGCTGTTTTTT	CASSPSGANTGELFF
TRBV5-1	-	-	TRBJ2-5	TGCGCCAGCAGCTTGGAATGGGACATCGGGACCCAGTACTTC	CASSLEWDIGTQYF
TRBV14	-	-	TRBJ1-1	TGTGCCAGCTCGGAGGTGGGGCTGCATCGGGCTTTCTTT	CASSEVGLHRAFF
TRBV30	-	-	TRBJ2-5	TGTGCCTGGAGTGAATTGGCATCGACAGCCAGGGGAGAGACCCAGTACTTC	CAWSELASTARGETQYF
TRBV7-2	-	-	TRBJ2-3	TGTGCCAGCAGCTTAGCGCGGGGAAGCACAGATACGCAGTATTTT	CASSLARGSTDTQYF
TRBV7-2	-	once	TRBJ2-7	TGTGCCAGCAGCTCGCCCTTTCCGGGACGGACATACTTC	CASSSPFPGRTYF
TRBV28	-	-	TRBJ2-3	TGTGCCAGCAGTTTATACGGGTCAGCCCTCACAGATACGCAGTATTTT	CASSLYGSALTDTQYF
TRBV30	-	few	TRBJ1-1	TGTGCCTGGAGCCACTTAGGGGCTTCCACTGAAGCTTTCTTT	CAWSHLGASTEAFF
TRBV20-1	-	-	TRBJ2-1	TGCAGTGGGGTCTACAATGAGCAGTTCTTC	CSGVYNEQFF
TRBV6-5	-	-	TRBJ2-7	TGTGCCAGCAGAGGACCCGAGGCGGGGACCTACGAGCAGTACTTC	CASRGPEAGTYEQYF
TRBV11-1	TRBD2	-	TRBJ2-7	TGTGCCAGCAGCTTGGGACTAGCGAACTACGAGCAGTACTTC	CASSLGLANYEQYF
TRBV6-5	-	-	TRBJ1-2	TGTGCCAGCAGAACACTTTCGGATAACTATGGCTACACCTTC	CASRTLSDNYGYTF
TRBV7-9	TRBD2	-	TRBJ2-7	TGTGCCAGCAGCCGTTCGACTAGCGGGAGAAGTAGCGAGCAGTACTTC	CASSRSTSGRSSEQYF
TRBV28	-	-	TRBJ1-4	TGTGCCAGCAGTGGGGGAGGGGGGAAGGCTAATGAAAAACTGTTTTTT	CASSGGGGKANEKLFF
TRBV9	-	once	TRBJ1-5	TGTGCCAGCAGCGTAGGAACAGGCGGAAATCAGCCCCAGCATTTT	CASSVGTGGNQPQHF
TRBV7-2	-	-	TRBJ1-1	TGTGCCAGCAGCGTTAGAGGACAGAGGAACACTGAAGCTTTCTTT	CASSVRGQRNTEAFF
TRBV9	-	-	TRBJ2-3	TGTGCCAGCAGCCTCAATCCGGGGGCGGAAGATACGCAGTATTTT	CASSLNPGAEDTQYF
TRBV7-9	-	-	TRBJ1-1	TGTGCCAGCAGCTTAGTCGGCCGGCAGGGCCCCACTGAAGCTTTCTTT	CASSLVGRQGPTEAFF
TRBV30	TRBD1	-	TRBJ1-1	TGTGCCTGGATGGGTTGGGACAGGACGAACACTGAAGCTTTCTTT	CAWMGWDRTNTEAFF
TRBV11-2	-	once	TRBJ2-7	TGTGCCAGCAGCTTGTATCGAGCCTACGAGCAGTACTTC	CASSLYRAYEQYF
TRBV7-9	TRBD1	-	TRBJ1-5	TGTGCCAGCAGCCCCAGGGGGTCCAATCAGCCCCAGCATTTT	CASSPRGSNQPQHF
TRBV5-1	-	-	TRBJ2-7	TGCGCCAGCAGCCCCTCGAGCTCCTACGAGCAGTACTTC	CASSPSSSYEQYF
TRBV30	-	-	TRBJ2-4	TGTGCCTGGAGTCAAGAGTGGCGCCCCGTTTCTATCCAAAACATTCAGTACTTC	CAWSQEWRPVSIQNIQYF
TRBV4-1	TRBD2	-	TRBJ2-7	TGCGCCAGCAGCCAACTAGCGGGAGGTGAATCCTACGAGCAGTACTTC	CASSQLAGGESYEQYF
TRBV15	-	-	TRBJ2-7	TGTGCCACCAGCAGAGATCACAGTCGGGTCTACGAGCAGTACTTC	CATSRDHSRVYEQYF
TRBV19	-	-	TRBJ1-5	TGTGCCAGTAGTACGACCGGGACCTACAATCAGCCCCAGCATTTT	CASSTTGTYNQPQHF
TRBV20-1	-	once	TRBJ2-1	TGCAGTGCTACCCCCAACAATGAGCAGTTCTTC	CSATPNNEQFF
TRBV11-1	-	-	TRBJ2-7	TGTGCCAGCAGCTTAGATCAGCATACCTACGAGCAGTACTTC	CASSLDQHTYEQYF
TRBV30	-	-	TRBJ2-7	TGTGCCTGGAGTGTAGTCCCCGGGAACGAGCAGTACTTC	CAWSVVPGNEQYF
TRBV30	-	-	TRBJ1-2	TGTGCCTGGAGTGGTAATCCCAATTCTGGCTACACCTTC	CAWSGNPNSGYTF
TRBV14	-	-	TRBJ1-4	TGTGCCAGCAGCGCGCGCGAAGGGTGGAATGAAAAACTGTTTTTT	CASSAREGWNEKLFF
TRBV14	-	once	TRBJ1-6	TGTGCCAGCAGCCAAGGGTATACGGGGACCTTCCCCCTCCACTTT	CASSQGYTGTFPLHF
TRBV19	-	-	TRBJ2-1	TGTGCCAGTAGTATAGCGGCGGGAACCTACAATGAGCAGTTCTTC	CASSIAAGTYNEQFF
TRBV27	-	once	TRBJ2-5	TGTGCCAGCTCTTCTGGGGGGACGACAGTTGAGACCCAGTACTTC	CASSSGGTTVETQYF
TRBV28	TRBD1	-	TRBJ1-1	TGTGCCAGCAGAAGACAGGGGGGGACTGAAGCTTTCTTT	CASRRQGGTEAFF
TRBV30	-	-	TRBJ2-7	TGTGCCTGGAGTGGGGCCTCCTACGAGCAGTACTTC	CAWSGASYEQYF
TRBV19	TRBD2	-	TRBJ2-7	TGTGCCAGTAGTATAAGCGGGGGGACCTACGAGCAGTACTTC	CASSISGGTYEQYF
TRBV7-2	TRBD2	-	TRBJ2-1	TGTGCCAGCATGGTGGGGGAGGGCCTCTACAATGAGCAGTTCTTC	CASMVGEGLYNEQFF